Sequencing of this TCR beta chain was carried out in a study of T cell repertoires in ileal Crohn's disease. This table comes from immunoSEQ multiplex PCR, and its TCRdb copy is limited to in-frame clones, with some not included. Of about 59,000 clones detected, around nine tenths appear once; the ten largest clones hold roughly 2%. For this clone: Antigen: not known.

V was clipped by 8 bases and J by 0 bases, with 6 bases between them. The CDR3 is made up of 12 amino acids. Germline-derived CDR1 and CDR2 are SNHLY and FYNNEI. Time point meaning: neoterminal ileum biopsy at postoperative endoscopy, about 6 months after surgery. Adults with ileal or ileocolonic Crohn's disease and an indication for resection were eligible. Notes on the study in general: The median delay to postoperative endoscopy was approximately 7.5 months. Every patient over 26.8% clonality showed endoscopic recurrence. Active smokers at surgery had more clonal expansions than non-smokers.

The sample consisted of ileal tissue. The sequence was collected from an adult with Crohn's disease. This chain uses TRBV2 with TRBJ2-3; no definite D call. CDR3 DNA: TGTGCCAGCGCGGAGAGCACAGATACGCAGTATTTT. It encodes CASAESTDTQYF.